This entry describes one T cell receptor beta chain. Generated by immunoSEQ multiplex PCR, the TCRdb table keeps only in-frame clones and is missing some. There are more than 95,000 clones in the sample; 65% to 90% occur only once, and under 8% lies in the top ten. The data stem from a study of blood T cell repertoires in COVID-19. At the level of the study: Sites in the United States, Italy and Spain provided acute and convalescent COVID-19 samples.

This receptor was taken from a man older than 75 with active or convalescent COVID-19. The source material was peripheral blood.

The CDR3 DNA sequence: TGCGCCAGCAGCCAAGGGAGGCTAGCGAACACCGGGGAGCTGTTTTTT. It is translated as CASSQGRLANTGELFF. V gene TRBV4-3 combines with J gene TRBJ2-2; D possibly corresponds to TRBD2 (5 bases). The CDR3 runs to 16 residues. Germline loops: CDR1 LGHNA, CDR2 YSLEER. V shed 1 base and J shed 0 bases, with 9 bases lying between them.